The 9 T cell receptor beta chains below all came from one sample that was sequenced in a study of cytomegalovirus exposure and HLA in healthy donors. Vbeta (60) and Jbeta (13) primers were used in the PCR. The table came from immunoSEQ multiplex PCR; TCRdb's copy has only in-frame clones and leaves some out. The sample holds about 130,000 clones, roughly three quarters seen once. Material: PBMCs. These TCRs come from a woman under 30 in good health and CMV-seronegative.

The chain links TRBV7-9 to TRBJ2-7; 8 nucleotides agree with TRBD2. Germline CDR1 reads SEHNR; CDR2 reads FQNEAQ (reference sequence). V trimming: 1 base; J trimming: 1 base; junction bases outside the gene matches: 9. The CDR3 runs to 17 residues. CDR3 coding DNA: TGTGCCAGCAGCTTAGTTGGGGGACTAGGATCGTCCTACGAGCAGTACTTC. Protein sequence: CASSLVGGLGSSYEQYF.

This sequence joins TRBV11-3 and TRBJ1-1; D ambiguous. CDR3 length: 13 amino acids. The V end lost 3 bases, the J end lost 1 base, and 6 bases lay between the germline ends. Germline V lookup: CDR1 SGHNT, CDR2 YENEEA. CDR3 region: CASSFTENTEAFF. CDR3 sequence (DNA): TGTGCCAGCAGCTTTACAGAGAACACTGAAGCTTTCTTT.

The rearrangement joins TRBV28 to TRBJ2-5, with TRBD1 identical over 8 bases. The germline V gene has CDR1 MDHEN and CDR2 SYDVKM. J gave up 4 bases and V 6 bases, and 4 bases lay outside the gene matches. The CDR3 is 13 amino acids. The CDR3, as DNA: TGTGCCAGCAGGGCAGGGGGCGGAGAGACCCAGTACTTC. Its protein product is CASRAGGGETQYF.

This clone was seen only once. The gene calls are TRBV5-8 and TRBJ1-1; D is unclear. The V gene's germline CDR1 is SGHTS and CDR2 YDEGEE. V dropped 3 bases and J dropped 1 base, with 10 bases sitting between them. This CDR3 spans 14 amino acids. The CDR3 loop is CASSSSPGNTEAFF. Here the CDR3 DNA reads TGTGCCAGCAGCTCAAGCCCCGGGAACACTGAAGCTTTCTTT.

This clone was seen just once. This chain connects TRBV5-1 to TRBJ2-2; the D gene is possibly TRBD1 (6 bases). V was shortened by 4 bases and J by 6 bases, with 13 bases between the two germline ends. There are 14 residues in the CDR3. Germline loops: CDR1 SGHRS, CDR2 YFSETQ. CDR3 sequence (DNA): TGCGCCAGCAGCCGGGAACCAGGGGCCGGGGAGCTGTTTTTT. Translating it yields CASSREPGAGELFF.

The rearrangement uses TRBV25-1 and TRBJ2-7, with D possibly being TRBD2 (6 bases). CDR3 length equals 13 residues. V lost 4 bases and J lost 6, with 13 bases in between. Germline-derived CDR1 and CDR2 are MGHDK and SYGVNS. The CDR3 nucleotides read TGTGCCAGCAGTGGGGGCAGGGACTCCGAGCAGTACTTC. It encodes CASSGGRDSEQYF.

Only a few counts were recorded for this clone. This chain connects TRBV11-2 to TRBJ2-4; D is perhaps TRBD1 (6 bases). V shed 1 base and J shed 0 bases, with 10 bases lying between them. This CDR3 contains 16 residues. Germline V lookup: CDR1 SGHAT, CDR2 FQNNGV. Here the CDR3 reads CASSLVQGLAKNIQYF. The CDR3 nucleotides are TGTGCCAGCAGCTTAGTGCAGGGGCTAGCCAAAAACATTCAGTACTTC. Variable domain in full (rest from reference TRBV11-2 and TRBJ2-4): EAGVAQSPRYKIIEKRQSVAFWCNPISGHATLYWYQQILGQGPKLLIQFQNNGVVDDSQLPKDRFSAERLKGVDSTLKIQPAKLEDSAVYLCASSLVQGLAKNIQYFGAGTRLSVL.

This clone was observed a few times. J is TRBJ1-5 and V is TRBV4-1; 7 bases are a match to TRBD1. The germline gives CDR1 MGHRA, CDR2 YSYEKL. The V and J ends lost 4 bases and 7 bases, in that order; junction bases with no gene match: 4. The CDR3 length is 13 residues. The CDR3 nucleotides are TGCGCCAGCAGCCTAGAACAGGGGCAGCCCCAGCATTTT. Its protein product is CASSLEQGQPQHF.

This sequence joins TRBV20-1 and TRBJ2-1; TRBD1 is a possible D gene (6 bases). The V and J ends lost 6 bases and 6 bases respectively, with 9 bases between them. Looked up from germline, CDR1 is DFQATT and CDR2 is SNEGSKA (reference sequence). The CDR3 has 11 amino acids. CDR3 in amino acids: CSAGAFNEQFF. The CDR3 coding sequence is TGCAGTGCGGGGGCTTTCAATGAGCAGTTCTTC.